These 32 T cell receptor beta chains originate from one sample sequenced in a study of patients and donors after allogeneic stem cell transplantation. TCRdb processed the RT-PCR reads anew with MiXCR; each CDR3 protein has one entry. The sample contains tens of thousands of distinct CDR3 sequences, about 6.5% of which appear only once. Sequenced sample: blood, either unsorted or a sorted T cell fraction (not recorded which). The receptors were sampled from a human donor who was either an allogeneic HSCT recipient or a stem cell or donor lymphocyte infusion donor (not recorded which). It is not recorded whose cells these are; they may come from a transplant donor.

Many counts were recorded for this clonotype. The chain is built from TRBV4-1 and TRBJ2-2; the match to TRBD1 covers 7 bases. Trimming took 4 bases from V and 0 from J; bases not matched to a gene: 5. Germline V CDR1 and CDR2: MGHRA, YSYEKL. This CDR3 region has 16 residues. CDR3 in amino acids: CASSRSGGPNTGELFF. CDR3 DNA sequence: TGCGCCAGCAGCCGTTCAGGGGGTCCGAACACCGGGGAGCTGTTTTTT.

In its sample, this clonotype was seen many times. The rearrangement links TRBV28 to TRBJ2-1; D is perhaps TRBD2 (5 bases). V was clipped by 3 bases and J by 8 bases, with 17 bases between them. The CDR3 consists of 15 residues. CDR1 and CDR2 from the germline V gene are MDHEN and SYDVKM. DNA for the CDR3: TGTGCCAGCAGTTTTAGTGGTAGAGGGCGCGATGAGCAGTTCTTC. This sequence encodes CASSFSGRGRDEQFF. Using reference TRBV28 and TRBJ2-1 for the parts outside the CDR3, the full variable domain is DVKVTQSSRYLVKRTGEKVFLECVQDMDHENMFWYRQDPGLGLRLIYFSYDVKMKEKGDIPEGYSVSREKKERFSLILESASTNQTSMYLCASSFSGRGRDEQFFGPGTRLTVL.

In its sample, this clonotype ranks as medium-sized (0.01 to 0.1%). The rearrangement links TRBV12-3 or TRBV12-4 to TRBJ2-5; tentative D call: TRBD2 (5 bases). V was clipped by 1 base and J by 5 bases, with 14 bases between them. This CDR3 is built from 15 residues. The CDR3: CASSLGLAGRETQYF. The DNA for the CDR3 is TGTGCCAGCAGTTTAGGGCTAGCAGGTCGCGAGACCCAGTACTTC.

This clonotype has ten or more counts. The chain is built from TRBV20-1 and TRBJ1-2, with 7 bases identical to TRBD1. The germline V gene has CDR1 DFQATT and CDR2 SNEGSKA (reference sequence). The V segment lost 2 bases and the J segment 4 bases; nucleotides outside the gene matches: 7. This CDR3 comprises 14 residues. In DNA form, the CDR3 reads TGCAGTGCTAGACAGGGGGGGGTAGTCTATGGCTACACCTTC. Amino acid sequence: CSARQGGVVYGYTF.

A few counts support this clonotype. The V gene is TRBV7-2, the J gene TRBJ2-1; D not certain. V gave up 0 bases and J gave up 0 bases, with 9 bases separating them. The CDR3 contains 16 residues. Per germline, CDR1 SGHTA and CDR2 FQGNSA. DNA of the CDR3: TGTGCCAGCAGCTTAGCGCTTTTGCTCTCCTACAATGAGCAGTTCTTC. Translated, it gives CASSLALLLSYNEQFF. The full variable domain, its missing parts supplied by reference TRBV7-2 and TRBJ2-1, is GAGVSQSPSNKVTEKGKDVELRCDPISGHTALYWYRQSLGQGLEFLIYFQGNSAPDKSGLPSDRFSAERTGGSVSTLTIQRTQQEDSAVYLCASSLALLLSYNEQFFGPGTRLTVL.

This clonotype was detected many times. This rearrangement joins TRBV27 to TRBJ2-5; 13 nucleotides align to TRBD2. Germline-derived CDR1 and CDR2 are MNHEY and SMNVEV (reference sequence). The length of the CDR3 is 17 residues. After removal of 0 bases from V and 5 bases from J, the junction contained 6 bases not matched to a gene. CDR3 region: CASSLSWTSGRRETQYF. In DNA form, the CDR3 reads TGTGCCAGCAGTTTATCGTGGACTAGCGGGAGACGGGAGACCCAGTACTTC.

This clonotype was seen repeatedly, ten times or more. This CDR3 is CASSQESGPYEQYF. Written as DNA, the CDR3 is TGCGCCAGCAGCCAAGAATCTGGGCCCTACGAGCAGTACTTC. The chain carries TRBV4-1 and TRBJ2-7, with D hard to call. The CDR3 length is 14 residues. V was cut by 0 bases and J by 2 bases, with 8 bases left in between. Germline assignment: CDR1 MGHRA and CDR2 YSYEKL.

By proportion, this clonotype is medium-sized. The chain links TRBV12-3 or TRBV12-4 to TRBJ1-1; D is uncertain. V was shortened by 10 bases and J by 1 base, with 13 bases between the two germline ends. This CDR3 has 13 amino acids. This CDR3 is CATTKARNTEAFF. CDR3 DNA: TGTGCCACCACAAAGGCCAGGAACACTGAAGCTTTCTTT.

Sample share makes this clonotype medium-sized. The V and J genes are TRBV28 and TRBJ1-5; D not certain. There are 14 residues in the CDR3. V lost 5 bases and J lost 6, with 14 bases in between. Per the germline V gene, CDR1 is MDHEN and CDR2 is SYDVKM. CDR3 in DNA: TGTGCCAGCAGTGAACGGACGGGGAGTCAGCCCCAGCATTTT. Its protein is CASSERTGSQPQHF.

A few counts support this clonotype. J is TRBJ1-5 and V is TRBV19; D remains unclear. This CDR3 contains 12 residues. The germline V gene has CDR1 LNHDA and CDR2 SQIVND (reference sequence). V was trimmed by 5 bases and J by 3 bases, leaving 5 bases between them. DNA for the CDR3: TGTGCCAGTAGTGGGTCCAATCAGCCCCAGCATTTT. Translated, it gives CASSGSNQPQHF.

A word on this clonotype: This CDR3 is missing its conserved last phenylalanine or tryptophan, likely due to a read error. The chain uses TRBV20-1 and TRBJ2-7, with a weak D call TRBD2 (7 bases). The CDR3 is 13 residues long. The germline CDR1 and CDR2 sequences are DFQATT and SNEGSKA (reference sequence). With 4 bases removed from V and 6 bases from J, the gap between germline ends came to 16 bases. CDR3 bases: TGCAGTGCTACAGGGGTCCAGCGGGGCGAGCAGTACTCC. Encoded protein: CSATGVQRGEQYS.

This clonotype has a count of ten or more. Written as DNA, the CDR3 is TGTGCCACCAGTTCCAGGGGTTATCAGCCCCAGCATTTT. It specifies CATSSRGYQPQHF. This sequence joins TRBV24-1 and TRBJ1-5; D is possibly TRBD1 (6 bases). Germline V gene sequence: CDR1 KGHDR, CDR2 SFDVKD. V lost 6 bases and J 5 bases, leaving 10 bases between the germline ends. CDR3 length: 13 residues.

CDR3 nucleotide sequence: TGTGCCAGCAGCCAAGTTCCGGGACTAGCGGGAGTTGGGGAGACCCAGTACTTC. The encoded protein is CASSQVPGLAGVGETQYF. This chain joins TRBV3-1 and TRBJ2-5; TRBD2 matches at 14 bases. J lost 5 bases, V lost 1 base, and 9 bases had no gene match. Germline assignment: CDR1 LGHDT and CDR2 YNNKEL (reference sequence). CDR3 size: 18 residues.

Ten or more counts support this clonotype. CDR3 loop: CASSSTSGAYNEQFF. The CDR3 bases are TGTGCCAGCAGCTCAACTAGCGGGGCCTACAATGAGCAGTTCTTC. The chain joins TRBV7-3 to TRBJ2-1, with 10 positions matching TRBD2. CDR1 is SGHTA and CDR2 is FQGTGA in the germline V gene. This CDR3 has 15 amino acids. V gave up 4 bases and J gave up 2 bases; unmatched junction bases: 2.

This clonotype has more than one count but fewer than ten. The V gene is TRBV9, the J gene TRBJ2-3, with 12 positions matching TRBD2. Trimming removed 4 bases from V and 1 base from J; junction bases left unmatched: 4. CDR3 length: 16 amino acids. Germline V gene lookup returns CDR1 SGDLS and CDR2 YYNGEE. The CDR3: CASSLRLAGGTDTQYF. For the CDR3, the DNA is TGTGCCAGCAGCCTCCGACTAGCGGGAGGCACAGATACGCAGTATTTT. Full variable domain (missing parts from reference TRBV9 and TRBJ2-3): DSGVTQTPKHLITATGQRVTLRCSPRSGDLSVYWYQQSLDQGLQFLIQYYNGEERAKGNILERFSAQQFPDLHSELNLSSLELGDSALYFCASSLRLAGGTDTQYFGPGTRLTVL.

Only a few counts were recorded for this clonotype. The gene calls are TRBV11-2 and TRBJ2-1, with unresolved D. Germline values: CDR1 SGHAT, CDR2 FQNNGV. The V end was cut by 3 bases, the J end by 6 bases, with 12 bases between. The CDR3 is made up of 14 amino acids. CDR3 coding DNA: TGTGCCAGCAGCTTGATTAGCACTTCCAATGAGCAGTTCTTC. The encoded protein is CASSLISTSNEQFF. The variable domain in full, with the rest retrieved from reference TRBV11-2 and TRBJ2-1, is EAGVAQSPRYKIIEKRQSVAFWCNPISGHATLYWYQQILGQGPKLLIQFQNNGVVDDSQLPKDRFSAERLKGVDSTLKIQPAKLEDSAVYLCASSLISTSNEQFFGPGTRLTVL.

This clonotype was observed many times. The V gene is TRBV19, the J gene TRBJ1-1; the D gene is possibly TRBD1 (5 bases). Germline V gene lookup returns CDR1 LNHDA and CDR2 SQIVND (reference sequence). The CDR3 runs to 16 residues. Trimming shortened V by 7 bases and J by 1 base, and 19 bases separated the two germline ends. This CDR3 is CASTPWGGSGNTEAFF. The CDR3 bases are TGTGCCAGTACCCCGTGGGGGGGGTCAGGGAACACTGAAGCTTTCTTT.

This clonotype has a handful of counts. The CDR3 is CASSYDLNTEAFF. The DNA of the CDR3 is TGTGCCAGCAGTTACGACTTGAACACTGAAGCTTTCTTT. The chain couples TRBV6-5 to TRBJ1-1; D not resolved. Germline CDR1 reads MNHEY; CDR2 reads SVGAGI. There are 13 residues in the CDR3. The germline V and J ends were trimmed by 2 bases and 0 bases, with 4 bases remaining between them.

This clonotype turned up a few times. The chain couples TRBV4-2 to TRBJ2-1, with 9 positions matching TRBD1. This CDR3 region has 13 residues. J was trimmed by 13 bases and V by 2 bases; bases with no gene match: 6. The germline CDR1 and CDR2 sequences are LGHNA and YNFKEQ. The chain's CDR3 is CASSQPGQGGQFF. In nucleotides, the CDR3 is TGTGCCAGCAGCCAACCGGGACAGGGCGGACAGTTCTTC.

Ten or more counts support this clonotype. This rearrangement joins TRBV5-1 to TRBJ2-5; no clear D gene. The V gene's germline CDR1 is SGHRS and CDR2 YFSETQ. This CDR3 comprises 15 residues. Trimming left V 0 bases short and J 0 bases short, with 9 bases between. The CDR3 reads CASSLESPNQETQYF. DNA for the CDR3: TGCGCCAGCAGCTTGGAAAGCCCCAACCAAGAGACCCAGTACTTC.

The chain joins TRBV7-2 to TRBJ2-2; D possibly uses TRBD1 or TRBD2 (5 bases each). Trimming shortened V by 6 bases and J by 0 bases, and 14 bases separated the two germline ends. The CDR3 loop spans 16 amino acids. CDR1 SGHTA and CDR2 FQGNSA come from the germline V gene. CDR3 sequence: CASRTTGTPNTGELFF. The CDR3 DNA follows: TGTGCCAGCAGAACAACCGGGACCCCGAACACCGGGGAGCTGTTTTTT.

This clonotype appeared a few times. CDR3 sequence reads: CATWVGQGPTDTQYF. CDR3 sequence (DNA): TGTGCCACTTGGGTGGGACAGGGGCCCACAGATACGCAGTATTTT. This chain links TRBV5-4 with TRBJ2-3; 10 nucleotides align to TRBD1. Germline CDR1 SGHNT, CDR2 YYREEE (reference sequence). J lost 2 bases, V lost 9 bases, and 9 bases had no gene match. This CDR3 spans 15 amino acids.

Notes on this clonotype: One base away lies a much larger clone, so this may be a sequencing read error. The CDR3 sequence: CASSLGLVPTLRGYTF. DNA for the CDR3: TGTGCCAGCAGTTTAGGGTTAGTACCAACCCTTAGGGGCTACACCTTC. The chain links TRBV12-3 or TRBV12-4 to TRBJ1-2; no reliable D call. The CDR3 sequence is 16 residues long. The V gene lost 1 base and the J gene lost 8 bases, with 20 bases spanning the gap.

This clonotype turned up a few times. The V and J genes are TRBV15 and TRBJ2-4; D may correspond to TRBD1 or TRBD2 (5 bases each). This CDR3 contains 16 residues. Germline loops: CDR1 LNHNV, CDR2 YYDKDF (reference sequence). Trimming took 4 bases from V and 8 from J, leaving 21 bases between them. CDR3 DNA: TGTGCCACCAGCATTTCCGGGACGGACCCCATGGACATTCAGTACTTC. Amino acid sequence: CATSISGTDPMDIQYF.

This clonotype was detected many times. The V and J genes are TRBV5-1 and TRBJ1-4; 8 bases agree with TRBD1. Germline V gives CDR1 SGHRS, CDR2 YFSETQ. The J segment lost 5 bases and the V segment lost 5 bases, leaving 8 bases of the junction unmatched. The CDR3 covers 15 residues. The CDR3 is CASSYSGGRNEKLFF. The CDR3 region has the DNA TGCGCCAGCAGTTATTCAGGGGGCAGAAATGAAAAACTGTTTTTT.

This clonotype was recorded at least ten times. The V and J genes are TRBV29-1 and TRBJ2-1; maybe TRBD2 (6 bases). Deletions cut 7 bases from V and 2 bases from J, with 15 bases between. Looked up from germline, CDR1 is SQVTM and CDR2 is ANQGSEA. The CDR3 consists of 14 residues. The chain's CDR3 is CSAVGGGTYNEQFF. Written as DNA, the CDR3 is TGCAGCGCTGTGGGCGGAGGGACCTACAATGAGCAGTTCTTC.

This clonotype has more than one count but fewer than ten. CDR3 coding DNA: TGCAGTGCTTACCTGGGGGGCCACTCTGGAAACACCATATATTTT. Its translation: CSAYLGGHSGNTIYF. The chain couples TRBV20-1 to TRBJ1-3; a possible D gene is TRBD1 (6 bases). V shed 5 bases and J shed 0 bases, with 14 bases lying between them. CDR1 is DFQATT, CDR2 SNEGSKA, per germline (reference sequence). The CDR3 has 15 residues.

By share of the sample, this clonotype is medium-sized. The chain is built from TRBV28 and TRBJ1-5; tentative D call: TRBD1 (5 bases). CDR3 length: 15 residues. Germline V CDR1 and CDR2: MDHEN, SYDVKM. Trimming pared 6 bases from V and 6 bases from J, leaving 18 bases between. Here the CDR3 DNA reads TGTGCCAGCAGATTTCCTGCAGGGTGGGCTCAGCCCCAGCATTTT. It yields the protein CASRFPAGWAQPQHF.

This clonotype has a count of ten or more. The chain is built from TRBV5-1 and TRBJ2-1; 7 bases align to TRBD2. Germline lookup yields CDR1 SGHRS and CDR2 YFSETQ. With 4 bases clipped from V and 6 bases from J, the junction kept 7 bases outside the gene matches. CDR3 length equals 14 residues. As DNA, the CDR3 is TGCGCCAGCAGCGGTGGACTAGTTGCCAATGAGCAGTTCTTC. Translation: CASSGGLVANEQFF.

This chain joins TRBV15 and TRBJ2-7; D gene ambiguous. With 0 bases removed from V and 3 bases from J, the gap between germline ends came to 3 bases. The germline gives CDR1 LNHNV, CDR2 YYDKDF (reference sequence). This CDR3 is 12 amino acids long. CDR3 residues: CATSRDRYEQYF. In DNA, the CDR3 is TGTGCCACCAGCAGAGATCGCTACGAGCAGTACTTC.

By share, this clonotype counts as medium-sized. This rearrangement joins TRBV12-3 or TRBV12-4 to TRBJ1-1; 8 nucleotides align to TRBD1. The CDR3 contains 13 residues. The junction had 6 bases not matched to a gene; V was cut back by 6 bases and J by 6 bases. The CDR3 DNA reads as TGTGCCAGCAGCCCAGGACAGGGATCTGAAGCTTTCTTT. Protein: CASSPGQGSEAFF.

As concerns this clonotype: This may come from a read error, since a much larger clone is one base off. The gene calls are TRBV6-5 and TRBJ2-2, with 10 bases fitting TRBD1. CDR3 size: 15 residues. CDR1 is MNHEY and CDR2 is SVGAGI in the germline V gene. The CDR3 here is CASSLGQGNTRELFF. The DNA for the CDR3 is TGTGCCAGCAGTTTGGGACAGGGGAACACCAGGGAGCTGTTTTTT.